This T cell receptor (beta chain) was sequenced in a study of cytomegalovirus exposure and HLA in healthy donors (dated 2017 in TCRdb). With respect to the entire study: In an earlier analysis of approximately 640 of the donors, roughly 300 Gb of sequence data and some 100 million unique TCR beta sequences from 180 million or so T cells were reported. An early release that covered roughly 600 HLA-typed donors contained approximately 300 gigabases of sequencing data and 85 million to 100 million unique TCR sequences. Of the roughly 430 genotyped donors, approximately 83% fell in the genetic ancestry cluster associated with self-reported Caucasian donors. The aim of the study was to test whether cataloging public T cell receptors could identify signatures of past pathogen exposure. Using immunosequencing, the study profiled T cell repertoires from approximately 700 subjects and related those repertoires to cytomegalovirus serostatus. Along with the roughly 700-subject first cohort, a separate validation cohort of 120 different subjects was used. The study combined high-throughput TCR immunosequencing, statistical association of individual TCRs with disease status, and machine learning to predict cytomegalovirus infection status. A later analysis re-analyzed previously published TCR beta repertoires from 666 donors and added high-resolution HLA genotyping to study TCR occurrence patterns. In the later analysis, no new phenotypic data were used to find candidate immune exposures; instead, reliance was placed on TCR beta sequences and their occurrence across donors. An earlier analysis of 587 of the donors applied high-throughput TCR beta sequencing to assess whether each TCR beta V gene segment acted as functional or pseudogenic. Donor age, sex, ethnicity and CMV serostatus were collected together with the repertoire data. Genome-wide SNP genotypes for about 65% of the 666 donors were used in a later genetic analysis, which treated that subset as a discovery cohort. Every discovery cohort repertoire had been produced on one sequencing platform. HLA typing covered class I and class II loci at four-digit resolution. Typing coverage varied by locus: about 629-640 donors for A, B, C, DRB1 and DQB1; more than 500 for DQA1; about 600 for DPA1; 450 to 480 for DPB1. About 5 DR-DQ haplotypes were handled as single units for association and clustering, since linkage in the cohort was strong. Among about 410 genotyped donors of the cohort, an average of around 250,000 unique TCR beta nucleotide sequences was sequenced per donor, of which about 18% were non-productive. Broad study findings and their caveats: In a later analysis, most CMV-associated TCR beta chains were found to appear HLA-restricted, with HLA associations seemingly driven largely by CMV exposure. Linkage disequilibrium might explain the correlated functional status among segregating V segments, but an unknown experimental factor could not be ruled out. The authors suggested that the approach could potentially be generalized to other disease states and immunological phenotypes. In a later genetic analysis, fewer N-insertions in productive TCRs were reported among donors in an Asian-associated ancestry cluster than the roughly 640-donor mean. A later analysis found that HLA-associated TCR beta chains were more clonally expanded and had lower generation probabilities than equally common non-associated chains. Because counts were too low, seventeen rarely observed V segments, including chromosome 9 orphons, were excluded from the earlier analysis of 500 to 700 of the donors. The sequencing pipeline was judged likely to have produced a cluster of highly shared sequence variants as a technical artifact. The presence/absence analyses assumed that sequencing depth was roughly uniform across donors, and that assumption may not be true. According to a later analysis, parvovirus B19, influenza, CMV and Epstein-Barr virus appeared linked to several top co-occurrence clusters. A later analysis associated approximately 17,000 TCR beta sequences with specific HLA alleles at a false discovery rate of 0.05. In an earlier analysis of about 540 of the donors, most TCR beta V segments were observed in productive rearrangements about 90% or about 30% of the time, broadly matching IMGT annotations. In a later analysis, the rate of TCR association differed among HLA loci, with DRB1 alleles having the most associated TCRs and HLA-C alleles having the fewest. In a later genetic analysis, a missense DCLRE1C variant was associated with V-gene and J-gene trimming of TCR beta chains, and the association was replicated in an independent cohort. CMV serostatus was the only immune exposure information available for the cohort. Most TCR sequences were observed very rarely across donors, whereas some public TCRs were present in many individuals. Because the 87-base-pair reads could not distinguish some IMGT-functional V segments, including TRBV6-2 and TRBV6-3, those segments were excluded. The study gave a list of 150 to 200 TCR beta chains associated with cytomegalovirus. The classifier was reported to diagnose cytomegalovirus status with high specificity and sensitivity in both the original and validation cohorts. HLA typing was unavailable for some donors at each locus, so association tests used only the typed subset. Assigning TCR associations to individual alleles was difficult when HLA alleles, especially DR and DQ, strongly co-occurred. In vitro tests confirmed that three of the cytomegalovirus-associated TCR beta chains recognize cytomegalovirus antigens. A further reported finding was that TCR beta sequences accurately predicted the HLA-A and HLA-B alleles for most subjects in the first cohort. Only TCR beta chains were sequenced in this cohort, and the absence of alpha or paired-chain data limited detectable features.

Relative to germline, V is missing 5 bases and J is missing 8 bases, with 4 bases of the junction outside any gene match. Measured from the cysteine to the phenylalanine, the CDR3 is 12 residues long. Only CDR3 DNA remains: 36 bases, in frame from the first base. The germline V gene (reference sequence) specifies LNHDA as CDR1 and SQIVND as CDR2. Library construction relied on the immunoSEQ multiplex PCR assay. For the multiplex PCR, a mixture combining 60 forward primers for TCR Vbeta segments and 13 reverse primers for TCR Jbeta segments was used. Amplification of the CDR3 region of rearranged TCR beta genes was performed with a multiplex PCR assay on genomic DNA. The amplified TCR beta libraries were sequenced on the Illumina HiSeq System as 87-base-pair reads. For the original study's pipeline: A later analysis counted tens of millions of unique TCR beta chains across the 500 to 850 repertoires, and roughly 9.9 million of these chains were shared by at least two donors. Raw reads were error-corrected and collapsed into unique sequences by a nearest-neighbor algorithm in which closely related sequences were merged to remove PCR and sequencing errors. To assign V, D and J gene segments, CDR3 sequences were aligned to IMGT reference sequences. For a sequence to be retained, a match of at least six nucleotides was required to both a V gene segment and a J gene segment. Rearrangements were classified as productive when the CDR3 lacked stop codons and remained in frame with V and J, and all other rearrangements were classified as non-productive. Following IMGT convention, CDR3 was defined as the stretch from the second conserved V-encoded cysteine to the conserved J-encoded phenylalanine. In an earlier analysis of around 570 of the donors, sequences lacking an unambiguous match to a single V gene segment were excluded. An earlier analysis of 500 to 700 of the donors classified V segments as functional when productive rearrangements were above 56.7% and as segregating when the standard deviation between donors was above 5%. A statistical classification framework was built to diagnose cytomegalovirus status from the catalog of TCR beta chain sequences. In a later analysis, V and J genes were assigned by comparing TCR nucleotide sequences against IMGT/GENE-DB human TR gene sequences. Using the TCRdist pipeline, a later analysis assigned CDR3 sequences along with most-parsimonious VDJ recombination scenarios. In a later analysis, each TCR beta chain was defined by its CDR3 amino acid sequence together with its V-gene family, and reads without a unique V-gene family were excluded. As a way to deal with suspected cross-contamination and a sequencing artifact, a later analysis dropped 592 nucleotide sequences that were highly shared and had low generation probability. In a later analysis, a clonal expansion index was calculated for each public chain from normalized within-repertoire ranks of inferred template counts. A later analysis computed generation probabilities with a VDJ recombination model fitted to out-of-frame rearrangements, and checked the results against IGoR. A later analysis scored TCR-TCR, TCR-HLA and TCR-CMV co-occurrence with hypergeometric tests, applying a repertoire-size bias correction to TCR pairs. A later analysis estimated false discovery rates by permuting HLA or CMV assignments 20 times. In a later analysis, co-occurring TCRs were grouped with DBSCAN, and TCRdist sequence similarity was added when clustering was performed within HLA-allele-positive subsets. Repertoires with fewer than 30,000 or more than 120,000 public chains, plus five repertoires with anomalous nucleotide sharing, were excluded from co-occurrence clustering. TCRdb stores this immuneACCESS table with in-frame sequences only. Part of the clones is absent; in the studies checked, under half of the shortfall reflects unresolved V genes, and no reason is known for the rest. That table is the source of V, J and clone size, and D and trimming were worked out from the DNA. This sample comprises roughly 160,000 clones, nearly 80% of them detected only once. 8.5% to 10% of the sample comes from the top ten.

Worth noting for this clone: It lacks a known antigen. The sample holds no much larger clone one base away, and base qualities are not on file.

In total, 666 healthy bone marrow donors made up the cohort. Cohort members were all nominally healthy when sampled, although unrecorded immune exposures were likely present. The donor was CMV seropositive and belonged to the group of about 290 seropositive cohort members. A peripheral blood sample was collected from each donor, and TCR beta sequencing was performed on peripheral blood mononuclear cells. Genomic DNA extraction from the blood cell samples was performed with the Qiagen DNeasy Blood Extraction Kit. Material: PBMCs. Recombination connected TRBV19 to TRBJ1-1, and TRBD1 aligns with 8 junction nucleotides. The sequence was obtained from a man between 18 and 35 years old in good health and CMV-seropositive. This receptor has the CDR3 CASSLGTGEAFF. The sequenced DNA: TGTGCCAGTAGTTTGGGGACAGGCGAAGCTTTCTTT. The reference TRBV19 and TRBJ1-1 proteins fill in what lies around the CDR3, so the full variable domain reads DGGITQSPKYLFRKEGQNVTLSCEQNLNHDAMYWYRQDPGQGLRLIYYSQIVNDFQKGDIAEGYSVSREKKESFPLTVTSAQKNPTAFYLCASSLGTGEAFFGQGTRLTVV.